The 16 T cell receptor beta chains below come from one sample, sequenced in a study of cytomegalovirus exposure and HLA in healthy donors. It was with 60 Vbeta and 13 Jbeta primers that the PCR ran. Generated by immunoSEQ multiplex PCR, the TCRdb table keeps only in-frame clones and is missing some. The sample holds about 240,000 clones, about 81% seen once. Sequences were obtained from PBMCs. The receptors derive from a woman aged 55-75 years in good health and CMV-seropositive.

CDR3 sequence: CSATDSLAFF. The CDR3 DNA is TGCAGTGCCACGGACAGTTTGGCTTTCTTT. The V call is TRBV20-1, the J call TRBJ1-1; a possible D gene is TRBD1 (6 bases). This CDR3 is 10 amino acids long. Trimming removed 6 bases from V and 11 bases from J, with 13 bases in between. Germline V gives CDR1 DFQATT, CDR2 SNEGSKA (reference sequence).

The chain has TRBV4-1 and TRBJ1-1; TRBD1 matches 9 bases. CDR1 is MGHRA and CDR2 is YSYEKL in the germline V gene. The CDR3 runs to 13 residues. Trimming at V came to 4 bases and at J to 11 bases, leaving 8 bases not matched to a gene. In DNA, the CDR3 is TGCGCCAGCAGCCCTGGACAGGGGTTAGAGGCTTTCTTT. Translated, it gives CASSPGQGLEAFF.

V is TRBV7-9 and J is TRBJ1-5; 9 bases match TRBD1. CDR1 is SEHNR, CDR2 FQNEAQ, per germline (reference sequence). CDR3 length: 14 residues. V gave up 5 bases and J gave up 4 bases; unmatched junction bases: 3. DNA of the CDR3: TGTGCCAGCAGCCAGACAGGGGGGAATCAGCCCCAGCATTTT. Encoded protein: CASSQTGGNQPQHF.

The rearrangement joins TRBV6-6 to TRBJ1-1, with D unresolved. The CDR3 has 12 amino acids. Trimming stripped 11 bases from V and 2 bases from J, with 12 bases between. Germline-derived CDR1 and CDR2 are MNHNY and SVGAGI (reference sequence). CDR3 DNA sequence: TGTGCCGGAGGAAAGGGAAACACTGAAGCTTTCTTT. It codes for CAGGKGNTEAFF.

V gene TRBV29-1 combines with J gene TRBJ2-1, with a tentative D call TRBD2 (6 bases). The V and J ends lost 0 bases and 8 bases respectively, with 20 bases between them. The germline CDR1 and CDR2 sequences are SQVTM and ANQGSEA. The CDR3 has 16 amino acids. The CDR3 DNA sequence: TGCAGCGTTGAAGAGCGAGGTCTAGCGTTTTTCGATGAGCAGTTCTTC. It codes for CSVEERGLAFFDEQFF.

This clone is a singleton in its sample. This rearrangement joins TRBV5-5 to TRBJ2-2; tentative D call: TRBD2 (6 bases). This CDR3 contains 16 residues. V dropped 0 bases and J dropped 5 bases, with 14 bases sitting between them. The germline V gene has CDR1 SGHKS and CDR2 YYEKEE (reference sequence). The DNA of the CDR3 is TGTGCCAGCAGCTTGGTCGTAAGGAGGGAGACCGGGGAGCTGTTTTTT. As protein: CASSLVVRRETGELFF.

This chain connects TRBV2 to TRBJ2-3; possibly TRBD2 for D (6 bases). The ends were cut back, 6 bases at V and 0 bases at J, with 13 bases in the middle. The CDR3 has 15 amino acids. Per germline, CDR1 SNHLY and CDR2 FYNNEI. For the CDR3, the DNA is TGTGCCAGCAGGGTCCGCGGGGATAGCACAGATACGCAGTATTTT. It yields the protein CASRVRGDSTDTQYF.

The chain carries TRBV19 and TRBJ2-5, with TRBD1 as a possible D gene (6 bases). The germline V and J ends were trimmed by 4 bases and 5 bases, with 11 bases remaining between them. CDR1 LNHDA and CDR2 SQIVND come from the germline V gene (reference sequence). The CDR3 is 13 amino acids. The CDR3 here is CASSKGVRETQYF. Here the CDR3 DNA reads TGTGCCAGTAGTAAGGGGGTTCGGGAGACCCAGTACTTC.

Remarks on this clone: One junction end disagrees with the germline gene, perhaps due to a read error. V is TRBV27 and J is TRBJ2-1, with 7 bases lining up with TRBD1. This CDR3 region has 11 residues. CDR1 and CDR2 (germline): MNHEY, SMNVEV (reference sequence). The CDR3, as DNA: TGTGCCAGCAGTTTAACAGGGGATAGTGTCTTC. Encoded protein: CASSLTGDSVF.

J is TRBJ1-2 and V is TRBV6-1; perhaps TRBD1 as D (6 bases). The CDR3 is 14 amino acids. V lost 0 bases and J 7 bases, leaving 12 bases between the germline ends. Germline CDR1 is MNHNS and CDR2 is SASEGT. The CDR3 region is CASSEAGGQSGYTF. The CDR3, as DNA: TGTGCCAGCAGTGAAGCGGGGGGGCAGAGTGGCTACACCTTC.

The chain couples TRBV5-1 to TRBJ2-1, with D maybe TRBD1 (5 bases). The CDR3 sequence is 12 residues long. The V end was cut by 3 bases, the J end by 15 bases, with 16 bases between. CDR1 SGHRS and CDR2 YFSETQ come from the germline V gene. The CDR3 spells CASSSDRWGTFF. CDR3 nucleotide sequence: TGCGCCAGCAGCTCGGACCGGTGGGGCACGTTCTTC.

This rearrangement joins TRBV5-6 to TRBJ1-3; D is undetermined. This CDR3 spans 14 amino acids. In germline, CDR1 is SGHDT, CDR2 YYEEEE. Deletions cut 1 base from V and 5 bases from J, with 10 bases between. The CDR3 nucleotides read TGTGCCAGCAGCTTGCGCAGGCCTCGAAACACCATATATTTT. It yields the protein CASSLRRPRNTIYF. Based on the CDR3 plus reference TRBV5-6 and TRBJ1-3, the full variable domain is DAGVTQSPTHLIKTRGQQVTLRCSPKSGHDTVSWYQQALGQGPQFIFQYYEEEERQRGNFPDRFSGHQFPNYSSELNVNALLLGDSALYLCASSLRRPRNTIYFGEGSWLTVV.

This rearrangement joins TRBV5-1 to TRBJ2-1; TRBD1 might be the D (5 bases). V was trimmed by 0 bases and J by 0 bases, leaving 10 bases between them. Germline assignment: CDR1 SGHRS and CDR2 YFSETQ. This CDR3 contains 16 residues. CDR3 in amino acids: CASSLADRSSYNEQFF. The CDR3 region has the DNA TGCGCCAGCAGCTTGGCCGACAGAAGCTCCTACAATGAGCAGTTCTTC.

This clone has a handful of counts. This chain connects TRBV19 to TRBJ1-1; 9 bases line up with TRBD1. Germline lookup yields CDR1 LNHDA and CDR2 SQIVND (reference sequence). Unmatched junction bases numbered 15, after V lost 5 bases and J lost 5 bases. The CDR3 loop spans 17 amino acids. This CDR3 is CASSGATGGIKRTEAFF. The DNA for the CDR3 is TGTGCCAGTAGTGGGGCAACAGGGGGCATCAAGAGGACTGAAGCTTTCTTT. The entire variable domain, with the rest obtained from reference TRBV19 and TRBJ1-1, is as follows: DGGITQSPKYLFRKEGQNVTLSCEQNLNHDAMYWYRQDPGQGLRLIYYSQIVNDFQKGDIAEGYSVSREKKESFPLTVTSAQKNPTAFYLCASSGATGGIKRTEAFFGQGTRLTVV.

The chain has TRBV12-5 and TRBJ2-3; D might be TRBD1 (5 bases). There are 12 residues in the CDR3. Germline values: CDR1 LGHNT, CDR2 FRNRAP. V shed 9 bases and J shed 6 bases, with 13 bases lying between them. This CDR3 reads CASRSPGDTQYF. CDR3 DNA sequence: TGTGCTAGCCGGTCTCCAGGGGATACGCAGTATTTT. Combining the CDR3 with reference TRBV12-5 and TRBJ2-3 gives the whole variable domain DARVTQTPRHKVTEMGQEVTMRCQPILGHNTVFWYRQTMMQGLELLAYFRNRAPLDDSGMPKDRFSAEMPDATLATLKIQPSEPRDSAVYFCASRSPGDTQYFGPGTRLTVL.

This chain uses TRBV27 with TRBJ2-7; D remains unclear. Germline loops: CDR1 MNHEY, CDR2 SMNVEV (reference sequence). V lost 6 bases and J lost 1, with 13 bases in between. There are 14 residues in the CDR3. CDR3 nucleotide sequence: TGTGCCAGCAGACCAACGGAGCAATCCTACGAGCAGTACTTC. Encoded protein: CASRPTEQSYEQYF.